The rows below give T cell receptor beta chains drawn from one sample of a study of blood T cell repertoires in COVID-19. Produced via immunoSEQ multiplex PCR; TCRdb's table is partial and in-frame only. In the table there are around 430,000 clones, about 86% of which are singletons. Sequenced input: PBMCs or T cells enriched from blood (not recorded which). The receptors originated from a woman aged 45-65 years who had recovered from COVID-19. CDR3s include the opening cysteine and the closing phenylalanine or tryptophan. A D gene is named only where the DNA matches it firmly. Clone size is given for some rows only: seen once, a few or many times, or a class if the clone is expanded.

cdr3_nt: TGTGCCAGCAGCTTAATGGCGACCGGGACAGGACAAGAGACCCAGTACTTC; cdr3_aa: CASSLMATGTGQETQYF; d_call: TRBD1; clone_size: NA; j_call: TRBJ2-5; v_call: TRBV7-2
cdr3_nt: TGTGCCAGTAGTAGACAAGAACAGGGGGCGAGGGAAGCTTTCTTT; cdr3_aa: CASSRQEQGAREAFF; d_call: TRBD1; clone_size: NA; j_call: TRBJ1-1; v_call: TRBV19
cdr3_nt: TGCGCCAGCAGCTCGGGGAGTCTGGACTATGGCTACACCTTC; cdr3_aa: CASSSGSLDYGYTF; d_call: NA; clone_size: once; j_call: TRBJ1-2; v_call: TRBV5-1
cdr3_nt: TGTGCCAGCAGCCAAGATCGTGAGACACCCTATGGCTACACCTTC; cdr3_aa: CASSQDRETPYGYTF; d_call: NA; clone_size: few; j_call: TRBJ1-2; v_call: TRBV3-1/TRBV3-2
cdr3_nt: TGTGCCAGCAGTCAGCCGGGGATCCCATTCTCCTACAATGAGCAGTTCTTC; cdr3_aa: CASSQPGIPFSYNEQFF; d_call: NA; clone_size: once; j_call: TRBJ2-1; v_call: TRBV27
cdr3_nt: TGCGCCAGCAGCCCGTATTTGGACAGGAACACTGAAGCTTTCTTT; cdr3_aa: CASSPYLDRNTEAFF; d_call: NA; clone_size: NA; j_call: TRBJ1-1; v_call: TRBV4-3
cdr3_nt: TGTGCCAGTCCTCCCCCAGGGGGTAATTCACCCCTCCACTTT; cdr3_aa: CASPPPGGNSPLHF; d_call: TRBD1; clone_size: few; j_call: TRBJ1-6; v_call: TRBV19
cdr3_nt: TGTGCCATCAGTGATCGGAGCGGGACCCCACTCGGGCAGTACTTC; cdr3_aa: CAISDRSGTPLGQYF; d_call: TRBD2; clone_size: NA; j_call: TRBJ2-7; v_call: TRBV10-3
cdr3_nt: TGTGCCACCACAGAATACGGGACATCGTGGGAGCAAGAGACCCAGTACTTC; cdr3_aa: CATTEYGTSWEQETQYF; d_call: NA; clone_size: NA; j_call: TRBJ2-5; v_call: TRBV2
cdr3_nt: TGTGCCACCAGTGATTCGGGACAGGTGAGCTCCTACAATGAGCAGTTCTTC; cdr3_aa: CATSDSGQVSSYNEQFF; d_call: TRBD1; clone_size: once; j_call: TRBJ2-1; v_call: TRBV24-1
cdr3_nt: TGCGCCAGCAGCTCCGGACAGGGTGGCAGCACAGATACGCAGTATTTT; cdr3_aa: CASSSGQGGSTDTQYF; d_call: TRBD1; clone_size: NA; j_call: TRBJ2-3; v_call: TRBV5-1
cdr3_nt: TGTGCCAGCAGGTTGACAGGGCGGCCCTACAATGAGCAGTTCTTC; cdr3_aa: CASRLTGRPYNEQFF; d_call: TRBD1; clone_size: NA; j_call: TRBJ2-1; v_call: TRBV6-5
cdr3_nt: TGTGCCACCTCGGGCAGGGGGTATGAAAAACTGTTTTTT; cdr3_aa: CATSGRGYEKLFF; d_call: TRBD1; clone_size: NA; j_call: TRBJ1-4; v_call: TRBV28
cdr3_nt: TGTGCCAGCAGCTTAGCCAGCGGAGTATACAATGAGCAGTTCTTC; cdr3_aa: CASSLASGVYNEQFF; d_call: NA; clone_size: once; j_call: TRBJ2-1; v_call: TRBV11-1
cdr3_nt: TGTGCCAGCAGCAAAGCGCTGGGGACAGGGCTCGAGGGGTATGGCTACACCTTC; cdr3_aa: CASSKALGTGLEGYGYTF; d_call: NA; clone_size: NA; j_call: TRBJ1-2; v_call: TRBV21-1
cdr3_nt: TGTGCCAGCAATGAGGGTCGCTATGGCTACACCTTC; cdr3_aa: CASNEGRYGYTF; d_call: NA; clone_size: once; j_call: TRBJ1-2; v_call: TRBV12-3/TRBV12-4
cdr3_nt: TGTGCCAGCAGCTATCAGGGGCTCTATGGCTACACCTTC; cdr3_aa: CASSYQGLYGYTF; d_call: NA; clone_size: NA; j_call: TRBJ1-2; v_call: TRBV25-1
cdr3_nt: TGTGCCAGCAGCTTGGATTCGGGACAGGGGGGCTATGGCTACACCTTC; cdr3_aa: CASSLDSGQGGYGYTF; d_call: TRBD1; clone_size: NA; j_call: TRBJ1-2; v_call: TRBV5-4
cdr3_nt: TGTGCCAGCAGTGAGGGGGACAGGCCCTATGGCTACACCTTC; cdr3_aa: CASSEGDRPYGYTF; d_call: TRBD1; clone_size: NA; j_call: TRBJ1-2; v_call: TRBV2
cdr3_nt: TGTGCCAGCAGCAGCCCATCGACTACGAACACCGGGGAGCTGTTTTTT; cdr3_aa: CASSSPSTTNTGELFF; d_call: NA; clone_size: NA; j_call: TRBJ2-2; v_call: TRBV7-9
cdr3_nt: TGTGCCTCCAAGAGGGGGTCCTCGTCGGGCAATGAGCAGTTCTTC; cdr3_aa: CASKRGSSSGNEQFF; d_call: NA; clone_size: NA; j_call: TRBJ2-1; v_call: TRBV19
cdr3_nt: TGTGCCACAGCCGGACAGGGGGCATGGAATCAGCCCCAGCATTTT; cdr3_aa: CATAGQGAWNQPQHF; d_call: TRBD1; clone_size: NA; j_call: TRBJ1-5; v_call: TRBV15